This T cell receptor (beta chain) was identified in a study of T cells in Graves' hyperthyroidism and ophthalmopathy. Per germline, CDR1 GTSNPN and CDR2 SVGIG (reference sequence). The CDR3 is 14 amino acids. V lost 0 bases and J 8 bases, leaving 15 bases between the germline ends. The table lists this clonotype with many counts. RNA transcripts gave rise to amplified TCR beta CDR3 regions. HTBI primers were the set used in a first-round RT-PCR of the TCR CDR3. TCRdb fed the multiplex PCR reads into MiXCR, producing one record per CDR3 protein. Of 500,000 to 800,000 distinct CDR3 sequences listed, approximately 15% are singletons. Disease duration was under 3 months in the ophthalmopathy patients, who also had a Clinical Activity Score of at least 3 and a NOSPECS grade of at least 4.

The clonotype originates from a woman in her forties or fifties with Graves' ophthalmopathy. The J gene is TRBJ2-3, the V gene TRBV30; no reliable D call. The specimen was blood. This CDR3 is CAWSVSTGTLTQYF. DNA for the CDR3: TGTGCCTGGAGTGTCTCGACGGGCACCCTTACGCAGTATTTT.